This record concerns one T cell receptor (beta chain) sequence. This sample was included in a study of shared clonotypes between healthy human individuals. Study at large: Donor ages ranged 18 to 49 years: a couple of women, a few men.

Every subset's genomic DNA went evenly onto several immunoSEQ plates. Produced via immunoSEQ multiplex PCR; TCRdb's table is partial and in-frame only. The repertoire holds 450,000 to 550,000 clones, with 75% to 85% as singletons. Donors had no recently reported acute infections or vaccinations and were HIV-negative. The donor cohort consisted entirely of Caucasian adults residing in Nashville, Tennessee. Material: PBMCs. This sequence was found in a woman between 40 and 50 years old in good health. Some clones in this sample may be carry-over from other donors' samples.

CDR3 protein: CASTPTYTEAFF. The CDR3 DNA reads TGTGCCAGCACCCCAACGTACACTGAAGCTTTCTTT. This chain uses TRBV28 with TRBJ1-1; no clear D gene. This CDR3 is built from 12 residues. Between the trimmed V and J ends, which lost 7 bases and 3 bases, there was a span of 9 bases. Germline-derived CDR1 and CDR2 are MDHEN and SYDVKM.